This T cell receptor (beta chain) was identified in a study of CD8 T cells in ankylosing spondylitis. CDR3 size: 15 residues. With 5 bases clipped from V and 1 base from J, the junction kept 6 bases outside the gene matches. CDR1 SEHNR and CDR2 FQNEAQ come from the germline V gene (reference sequence). Each CDR3 protein gets one entry after TCRdb re-called the 5' RACE reads with MiXCR. The data show a few hundred thousand distinct CDR3 sequences, with 20% to 25% seen just once and roughly 13% held by the top ten. This clonotype originated in a male donor with ankylosing spondylitis or in good health (not recorded which). The chain recombines TRBV7-9 with TRBJ2-5; 8 nucleotides agree with TRBD1. The sample taken for sequencing was blood, either unsorted or a sorted T cell fraction (not recorded which). CDR3 protein: CASSTGQGTQETQYF. The CDR3 DNA sequence: TGTGCCAGCAGCACTGGACAGGGAACCCAAGAGACCCAGTACTTC.